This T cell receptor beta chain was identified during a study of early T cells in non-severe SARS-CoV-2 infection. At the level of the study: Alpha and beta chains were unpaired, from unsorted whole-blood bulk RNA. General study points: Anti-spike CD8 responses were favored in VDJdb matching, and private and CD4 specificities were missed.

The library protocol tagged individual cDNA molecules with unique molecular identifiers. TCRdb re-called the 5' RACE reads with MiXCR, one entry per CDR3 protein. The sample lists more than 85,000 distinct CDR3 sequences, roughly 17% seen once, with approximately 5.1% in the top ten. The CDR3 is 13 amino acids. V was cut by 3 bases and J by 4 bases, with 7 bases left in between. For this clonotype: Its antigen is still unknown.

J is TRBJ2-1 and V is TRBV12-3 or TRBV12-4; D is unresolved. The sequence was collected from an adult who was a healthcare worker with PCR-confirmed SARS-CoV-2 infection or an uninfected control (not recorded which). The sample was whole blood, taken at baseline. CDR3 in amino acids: CASSLTFYNEQFF. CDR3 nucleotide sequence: TGTGCCAGCAGTTTGACATTTTACAATGAGCAGTTCTTC.